A single sample gave rise to the 21 T cell receptor beta chains below, sequenced in a study of PD-1 blockade in classical Hodgkin lymphoma. Every patient had relapsed following autologous stem cell transplantation, and cohorts differed in brentuximab vedotin exposure. The data were produced by immunoSEQ multiplex PCR, yet TCRdb's version contains in-frame clones alone and is incomplete. The repertoire holds about 40,000 clones, with over 60% as singletons. The specimen comprised peripheral blood mononuclear cells (PBMCs), sampled at baseline. The receptors derive from a human donor with classical Hodgkin lymphoma.

The V gene is TRBV6-9, the J gene TRBJ2-5; TRBD2 aligns across 7 bases. The CDR3 totals 14 residues. Germline V lookup: CDR1 MNHGY, CDR2 SVAAGI. V trimming: 3 bases; J trimming: 5 bases; junction bases outside the gene matches: 6. Here the CDR3 reads CASSYGGSRETQYF. The CDR3 DNA follows: TGTGCCAGCAGTTACGGGGGGTCTCGGGAGACCCAGTACTTC.

The chain carries TRBV5-1 and TRBJ2-3; TRBD2 agrees at 8 bases. The CDR3 has 16 residues. CDR1 SGHRS and CDR2 YFSETQ come from the germline V gene. V lost 6 bases and J lost 2; bases outside the gene matches: 11. CDR3 sequence: CASTQGNSGNTDTQYF. The CDR3 coding sequence is TGCGCCAGCACCCAGGGTAATAGCGGGAACACAGATACGCAGTATTTT.

This clone occurred a few times. V usage is TRBV6-6 and J usage is TRBJ1-3; perhaps TRBD1 as D (5 bases). Deletions cut 2 bases from V and 0 bases from J, with 8 bases between. CDR3 size: 15 residues. Per the germline V gene, CDR1 is MNHNY and CDR2 is SVGAGI (reference sequence). CDR3 amino acids: CASSYRGFSGNTIYF. The CDR3 nucleotides read TGTGCCAGCAGTTACCGGGGGTTCTCTGGAAACACCATATATTTT.

This clone rates as medium-sized. V and J are TRBV5-1 and TRBJ1-1; 9 bases are a match to TRBD1. Germline trimming cut 3 bases from V and 2 bases from J; bases unmatched to any gene: 2. The germline V gene has CDR1 SGHRS and CDR2 YFSETQ. The CDR3 is 14 residues long. For the CDR3, the DNA is TGCGCCAGCAGCTCGACAGGGGGAAACACTGAAGCTTTCTTT. Translating it yields CASSSTGGNTEAFF.

The count of this clone is one. The junction shows a germline mismatch at one end, possibly a read error. Written as DNA, the CDR3 is TGTGCCAGCAGCAGAATAGCGGGAGACTCCTACGAGCAGTGCTTC. The encoded protein is CASSRIAGDSYEQCF. V and J are TRBV5-4 and TRBJ2-7; 9 positions match TRBD2. The CDR3 runs to 15 residues. From germline, CDR1 is SGHNT and CDR2 YYREEE (reference sequence).

The chain couples TRBV28 to TRBJ1-1; 7 bases map to TRBD1. The CDR3 spans 13 residues. CDR1 MDHEN and CDR2 SYDVKM come from the germline V gene. The ends lost 6 bases at V and 4 bases at J; junction bases unmatched: 5. For the CDR3, the DNA is TGTGCCAGCAGCCGGACAGGATTCACTGAAGCTTTCTTT. Its protein product is CASSRTGFTEAFF.

The genes are TRBV6-5 and TRBJ1-5; TRBD1 agrees at 7 bases. The CDR3 length is 15 residues. J lost 5 bases, V lost 5 bases, and 9 bases had no gene match. Germline V CDR1 and CDR2: MNHEY, SVGAGI. Here the CDR3 reads CASSADRVDHQPQHF. The CDR3 region has the DNA TGTGCCAGCAGTGCCGACAGGGTGGACCATCAGCCCCAGCATTTT.

The chain carries TRBV13 and TRBJ2-7; D not resolved. Trimming removed 8 bases from V and 4 bases from J, with 15 bases in between. Germline CDR1 is PRHDT and CDR2 is FYEKMQ (reference sequence). CDR3 length: 13 residues. This chain's CDR3 is CASRGPVSYEQYF. CDR3 DNA sequence: TGTGCCAGCCGAGGCCCCGTTTCGTACGAGCAGTACTTC.

The chain combines TRBV29-1 with TRBJ2-5; 7 bases agree with TRBD2. J was trimmed by 2 bases and V by 0 bases; bases with no gene match: 15. Germline V gives CDR1 SQVTM, CDR2 ANQGSEA. This CDR3 has 18 amino acids. CDR3 nucleotide sequence: TGCAGCGTTGAAGATCCGGCCAATCGGCGGGGGTCGCAAGAGACCCAGTACTTC. Its translation: CSVEDPANRRGSQETQYF.

As regards this clone: Other DNA sequences in the same sample also yield this CDR3. The chain uses TRBV9 and TRBJ2-7; 12 bases are shared with TRBD2. Losses at the gene ends were 0 bases for V and 6 bases for J; bases not matched to a gene: 4. Per the germline V gene, CDR1 is SGDLS and CDR2 is YYNGEE. The CDR3 runs to 15 residues. The CDR3 DNA is TGTGCCAGCAGCGTAGGACTAGCGGGAGTAGCCGAGCAGTACTTC. It translates to CASSVGLAGVAEQYF.

The J gene is TRBJ2-7, the V gene TRBV6-5, with D possibly being TRBD1 (6 bases). Germline V lookup: CDR1 MNHEY, CDR2 SVGAGI. The germline V and J ends were trimmed by 5 bases and 2 bases, with 13 bases remaining between them. The CDR3 sequence is 14 residues long. CDR3 bases: TGTGCCAGCAGTCGAGGGGGTTCGACCTACGAGCAGTACTTC. Protein product: CASSRGGSTYEQYF.

The genes are TRBV6-6 and TRBJ2-5; possibly TRBD1 for D (6 bases). The CDR3 spans 12 residues. Germline CDR1 and CDR2: MNHNY and SVGAGI (reference sequence). The germline V and J ends were trimmed by 6 bases and 7 bases, with 12 bases remaining between them. CDR3 nucleotide sequence: TGTGCCAGCAGAGGGGGATCGGGGACCCAGTACTTC. It yields the protein CASRGGSGTQYF.

This chain connects TRBV12-2 to TRBJ2-5; the D call in the table, TRBD2, was not verified against the DNA. TRBV12-2 is a known pseudogene. The CDR3 length is 14 residues. The chain's CDR3 is CASRLIGTQETQYF. In DNA, the CDR3 is TGTGCAAGTCGCTTAATAGGGACTCAAGAGACCCAGTACTTC.

This rearrangement joins TRBV7-3 to TRBJ2-3; 9 bases fit TRBD2. Germline assignment: CDR1 SGHTA and CDR2 FQGTGA. The CDR3 consists of 14 residues. With 4 bases clipped from V and 6 bases from J, the junction kept 5 bases outside the gene matches. CDR3: CASSSYGLADTQYF. CDR3 DNA: TGTGCCAGCAGCTCCTATGGACTAGCGGATACGCAGTATTTT. The full variable domain, completed using reference TRBV7-3 and TRBJ2-3, is GAGVSQTPSNKVTEKGKYVELRCDPISGHTALYWYRQSLGQGPEFLIYFQGTGAADDSGLPNDRFFAVRPEGSVSTLKIQRTERGDSAVYLCASSSYGLADTQYFGPGTRLTVL.

This clone was counted once. The genes are TRBV28 and TRBJ2-7; tentative D call: TRBD1 (5 bases). The V end lost 7 bases, the J end lost 2 bases, and 18 bases lay between the germline ends. Germline V gives CDR1 MDHEN, CDR2 SYDVKM. This CDR3 is 15 amino acids long. CDR3 DNA: TGTGCCAGCACCCCTTTCCAGGGTGGAACCTACGAGCAGTACTTC. It is translated as CASTPFQGGTYEQYF. The whole variable domain, remainder taken from reference TRBV28 and TRBJ2-7, is DVKVTQSSRYLVKRTGEKVFLECVQDMDHENMFWYRQDPGLGLRLIYFSYDVKMKEKGDIPEGYSVSREKKERFSLILESASTNQTSMYLCASTPFQGGTYEQYFGPGTRLTVT.

This chain connects TRBV6-6 to TRBJ2-1; D remains ambiguous. Trimming shortened V by 6 bases and J by 7 bases, and 7 bases separated the two germline ends. The CDR3 consists of 11 residues. Germline V gene lookup returns CDR1 MNHNY and CDR2 SVGAGI (reference sequence). For the CDR3, the DNA is TGTGCCAGCAGCTATGGTAATGAGCAGTTCTTC. The encoded protein is CASSYGNEQFF.

The V gene is TRBV4-1, the J gene TRBJ2-7, with 9 bases matching TRBD2. Trimming removed 6 bases from V and 2 bases from J; junction bases left unmatched: 5. Germline V CDR1 and CDR2: MGHRA, YSYEKL. CDR3 length equals 14 residues. DNA of the CDR3: TGCGCCAGCAGAAGACTAGCGGAGACCTACGAGCAGTACTTC. It is translated as CASRRLAETYEQYF.

CDR3 sequence reads: CASGQYTDTQYF. In nucleotides, the CDR3 is TGTGCCAGCGGGCAGTACACAGATACGCAGTATTTT. This chain connects TRBV28 to TRBJ2-3; no clear D. V was pared by 8 bases and J by 2 bases, with 8 bases between. The CDR3 extends over 12 amino acids. Germline V gives CDR1 MDHEN, CDR2 SYDVKM.

V is TRBV5-6 and J is TRBJ2-4; 14 positions agree with TRBD2. Per germline, CDR1 SGHDT and CDR2 YYEEEE. V lost 0 bases and J lost 9; bases outside the gene matches: 5. The CDR3 runs to 16 residues. CDR3 sequence (DNA): TGTGCCAGCAGCTTGGGACTAGCGGGAGGGCCGGGCATTCAGTACTTC. Translated: CASSLGLAGGPGIQYF. Complete variable domain (other parts from reference TRBV5-6 and TRBJ2-4): DAGVTQSPTHLIKTRGQQVTLRCSPKSGHDTVSWYQQALGQGPQFIFQYYEEEERQRGNFPDRFSGHQFPNYSSELNVNALLLGDSALYLCASSLGLAGGPGIQYFGAGTRLSVL.

The chain carries TRBV5-6 and TRBJ2-3, with TRBD2 matching over 8 bases. J lost 4 bases, V lost 5 bases, and 6 bases had no gene match. The CDR3 contains 14 residues. Germline V gene sequence: CDR1 SGHDT, CDR2 YYEEEE. The DNA for the CDR3 is TGTGCCAGCAGTTTTGGACTAGCTCCAGATACGCAGTATTTT. Its protein product is CASSFGLAPDTQYF.

This clone was observed a few times. The genes are TRBV19 and TRBJ1-2; 10 bases match TRBD1. The CDR3 consists of 14 residues. V lost 7 bases, J lost 2 bases, and 4 bases stayed unmatched. Per the germline V gene, CDR1 is LNHDA and CDR2 is SQIVND (reference sequence). CDR3 amino acids: CASTTTGGNYGYTF. The CDR3, as DNA: TGTGCCAGTACAACGACAGGGGGCAACTATGGCTACACCTTC.